The TCR beta chain under discussion was sequenced for a study of T cells in localized non-small cell lung cancer. Using immunoSEQ multiplex PCR, the repertoire was profiled, and TCRdb retains in-frame clones only, with some absent. This sample has tens of thousands of clones, with around 83% found just once. Study observations and caveats: Adjacent lung tissue had a median roughly 62 of the top 100 clones found in the tumor. With higher T cell density in blood came longer overall survival. Uninvolved adjacent lung, not tumor, had the highest T cell clonality.

With regard to this clone: Its specificity is not known.

The CDR3 extends over 14 amino acids. Germline V lookup: CDR1 GTSNPN, CDR2 SVGIG (reference sequence). With 0 bases removed from V and 0 bases from J, the gap between germline ends came to 8 bases. The sequence was collected from a man between 40 and 70 years old with stage II lung adenocarcinoma. V and J are TRBV30 and TRBJ1-1; D is undetermined. This sample comprised PBMCs, obtained before any cancer treatment. Here the CDR3 DNA reads TGTGCCTGGAGTGTAGACATGATGAACACTGAAGCTTTCTTT. It translates to CAWSVDMMNTEAFF.